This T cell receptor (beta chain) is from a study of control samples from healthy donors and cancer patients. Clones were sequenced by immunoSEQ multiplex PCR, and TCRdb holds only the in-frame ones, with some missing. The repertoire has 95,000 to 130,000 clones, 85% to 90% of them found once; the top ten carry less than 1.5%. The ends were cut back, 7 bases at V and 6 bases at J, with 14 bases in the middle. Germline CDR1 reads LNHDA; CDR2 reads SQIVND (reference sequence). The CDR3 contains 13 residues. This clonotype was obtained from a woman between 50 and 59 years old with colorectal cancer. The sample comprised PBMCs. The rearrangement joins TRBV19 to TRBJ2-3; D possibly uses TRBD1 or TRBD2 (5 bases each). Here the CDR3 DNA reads TGTGCCAGTACCACCGGGGCTAGGGATACGCAGTATTTT. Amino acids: CASTTGARDTQYF.